This TCR beta chain stems from a study of cytomegalovirus exposure and HLA in healthy donors. V was pared by 5 bases and J by 1 base, with 7 bases of the junction left unmatched. From germline, CDR1 is SGHAT and CDR2 FQNNGV. This CDR3 has 15 residues. Findings and limits, study-wide: Reported results showed that the classifier diagnosed cytomegalovirus status with high specificity and sensitivity.

Details on this clone: The antigen remains unidentified.

TCRdb keeps only in-frame clones here, not all; method: immunoSEQ multiplex PCR. This sample has about 220,000 clones, with just under 90% found just once. The rearrangement uses TRBV11-2 and TRBJ1-1, with 7 bases lining up with TRBD1. Sequencing was done on a sample of PBMCs. The origin of this receptor is a man between 18 and 35 years old in good health and CMV-seronegative. The CDR3 spells CASSTWTGENTEAFF. CDR3 bases: TGTGCCAGCAGCACGTGGACAGGCGAGAACACTGAAGCTTTCTTT. Full variable domain (outside the CDR3, taken from reference TRBV11-2 and TRBJ1-1): EAGVAQSPRYKIIEKRQSVAFWCNPISGHATLYWYQQILGQGPKLLIQFQNNGVVDDSQLPKDRFSAERLKGVDSTLKIQPAKLEDSAVYLCASSTWTGENTEAFFGQGTRLTVV.